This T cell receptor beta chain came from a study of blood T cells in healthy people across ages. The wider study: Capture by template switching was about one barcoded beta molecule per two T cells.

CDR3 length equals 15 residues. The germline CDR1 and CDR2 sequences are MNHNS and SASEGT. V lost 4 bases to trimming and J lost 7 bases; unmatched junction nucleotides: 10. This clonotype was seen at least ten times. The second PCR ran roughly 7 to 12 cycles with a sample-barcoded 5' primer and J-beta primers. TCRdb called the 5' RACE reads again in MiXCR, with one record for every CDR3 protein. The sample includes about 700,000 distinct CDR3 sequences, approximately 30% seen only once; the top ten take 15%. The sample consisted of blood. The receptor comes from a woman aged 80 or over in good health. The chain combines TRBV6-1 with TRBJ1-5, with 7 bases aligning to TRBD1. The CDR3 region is CASSGSPGQLQPQHF. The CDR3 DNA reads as TGTGCCAGCAGTGGCTCCCCGGGACAGCTCCAGCCCCAGCATTTT.